This passage covers 15 T cell receptor beta chains from one sample sequenced in a study of blood T cell repertoires in COVID-19. Sequencing was performed with immunoSEQ multiplex PCR; in TCRdb, only in-frame clones are kept and a portion is missing. Of more than 200,000 clones detected, roughly 90% appear once; the ten largest clones hold about 4%. Source material: PBMCs or T cells enriched from blood (not recorded which). These receptors originate from a woman between 25 and 40 years old who had recovered from COVID-19.

A few counts support this clone. The gene calls are TRBV28 and TRBJ2-7; 8 bases agree with TRBD1. The CDR3 runs 12 residues. J was trimmed by 6 bases and V by 6 bases; bases with no gene match: 4. Germline CDR1 is MDHEN and CDR2 is SYDVKM. The CDR3 region is CASRVTGGEQYF. The CDR3 nucleotides read TGTGCCAGCAGAGTAACAGGGGGCGAGCAGTACTTC.

The chain is built from TRBV7-8 and TRBJ2-6; 9 nucleotides line up with TRBD1. Unmatched junction bases numbered 15, after V lost 5 bases and J lost 4 bases. The CDR3 is made up of 19 amino acids. CDR1 and CDR2 (germline): SGHVS, FQNEAQ. The CDR3 here is CASSPRPGTGNSGANVLTF. The CDR3 DNA is TGTGCCAGCAGCCCCAGGCCCGGGACAGGGAATTCAGGGGCCAACGTCCTGACTTTC.

The chain uses TRBV5-4 and TRBJ2-2; TRBD2 aligns across 9 bases. Germline V gives CDR1 SGHNT, CDR2 YYREEE (reference sequence). The CDR3 contains 16 residues. Trimming cost V 3 bases and J 7 bases; bases outside gene matches: 10. CDR3 bases: TGTGCCAGCAGCTCCTTAGCGGGAGCTGAGGTCGGGGAGCTGTTTTTT. Translating it yields CASSSLAGAEVGELFF.

A single count supports this clone. V and J are TRBV9 and TRBJ2-3; D is possibly TRBD2 (6 bases). In germline, CDR1 is SGDLS, CDR2 YYNGEE. The CDR3 has 14 amino acids. Trimming took 5 bases from V and 0 from J, leaving 10 bases between them. The CDR3 loop reads CASRGGVSTDTQYF. CDR3 sequence (DNA): TGTGCCAGCAGGGGCGGGGTTAGCACAGATACGCAGTATTTT.

As DNA, the CDR3 is TGTGCCAGCAGTTACACGGGGGACGGGAATTCACCCCTCCACTTT. This sequence encodes CASSYTGDGNSPLHF. The chain has TRBV6-2 or TRBV6-3 and TRBJ1-6; maybe TRBD1 (5 bases). The CDR3 has 15 amino acids. Trimming shortened V by 2 bases and J by 7 bases, and 12 bases separated the two germline ends. Germline V gene data show CDR1 as MNHEY and CDR2 as SVGEGT.

The CDR3 loop reads CSVHTGNTIYF. The CDR3 nucleotides are TGCAGCGTCCATACAGGAAACACCATATATTTT. This chain connects TRBV29-1 to TRBJ1-3; D is undetermined. The length of the CDR3 is 11 residues. Germline loops: CDR1 SQVTM, CDR2 ANQGSEA. Trimming stripped 6 bases from V and 4 bases from J, with 7 bases between.

V and J are TRBV28 and TRBJ2-5; 8 bases match TRBD2. Unmatched junction bases numbered 23, after V lost 4 bases and J lost 1 base. CDR3 length: 21 amino acids. Germline V gene lookup returns CDR1 MDHEN and CDR2 SYDVKM. CDR3 DNA sequence: TGTGCCAGCAGTTACCCTCGGTGGGGCGGGAGGTCGTCTTCGGCCCAAGAGACCCAGTACTTC. Translating it yields CASSYPRWGGRSSSAQETQYF.

The CDR3 DNA reads as TGTGCCAGCAGCTTGAGAGGTCGTGGTCAGGCACTAGCGGGACACGAGCAGTACTTC. It specifies CASSLRGRGQALAGHEQYF. The chain uses TRBV7-6 and TRBJ2-7, with 10 bases fitting TRBD2. V dropped 3 bases and J dropped 5; count of bases not matched to a gene: 19. The CDR3 has 19 residues. Germline CDR1 is SGHVS and CDR2 is FNYEAQ. The variable domain in full, with the rest retrieved from reference TRBV7-6 and TRBJ2-7, is GAGVSQSPRYKVTKRGQDVALRCDPISGHVSLYWYRQALGQGPEFLTYFNYEAQQDKSGLPNDRFSAERPEGSISTLTIQRTEQRDSAMYRCASSLRGRGQALAGHEQYFGPGTRLTVT.

This clone was counted between two and nine times. The V gene is TRBV9, the J gene TRBJ2-2; possible D gene TRBD2, 6 bases. This CDR3 has 16 amino acids. Trimming pared 0 bases from V and 3 bases from J, leaving 12 bases between. Germline V gives CDR1 SGDLS, CDR2 YYNGEE. The CDR3 nucleotides read TGTGCCAGCAGCGTAGAGAGAGGGGAGGACACCGGGGAGCTGTTTTTT. It is translated as CASSVERGEDTGELFF.

This clone was seen once. This chain joins TRBV4-3 and TRBJ2-7; D remains ambiguous. V was shortened by 1 base and J by 0 bases, with 16 bases between the two germline ends. Germline CDR1 is LGHNA and CDR2 is YSLEER. The CDR3 spans 17 residues. The CDR3 here is CASSQALTQAASYEQYF. Here the CDR3 DNA reads TGCGCCAGCAGCCAAGCCTTAACCCAGGCAGCCTCCTACGAGCAGTACTTC.

CDR3 bases: TGTGCCTGGAGTTCTGCCAGGACAGCCAACAATCAGCCCCAGCATTTT. Translation gives CAWSSARTANNQPQHF. This rearrangement joins TRBV30 to TRBJ1-5; a possible D gene is TRBD1 (6 bases). With 2 bases removed from V and 3 bases from J, the gap between germline ends came to 17 bases. The CDR3 runs to 16 residues. Germline assignment: CDR1 GTSNPN and CDR2 SVGIG (reference sequence).

The gene calls are TRBV7-9 and TRBJ2-2; 9 nucleotides match TRBD1. Germline V lookup: CDR1 SEHNR, CDR2 FQNEAQ (reference sequence). The V gene end was trimmed by 6 bases and the J gene end by 5 bases; junction bases not matched to a gene: 7. The CDR3 has 15 residues. The CDR3: CASRYRGRETGELFF. The CDR3 bases are TGTGCCAGCAGATACAGGGGGCGCGAGACCGGGGAGCTGTTTTTT.

This chain joins TRBV25-1 and TRBJ1-3, with D unresolved. V dropped 3 bases and J dropped 0 bases, with 18 bases sitting between them. Germline loops: CDR1 MGHDK, CDR2 SYGVNS. The CDR3 spans 18 residues. The chain's CDR3 is CASSERYARTDSGNTIYF. CDR3 sequence (DNA): TGTGCCAGCAGTGAGCGTTATGCCCGAACTGACTCTGGAAACACCATATATTTT.

The J gene is TRBJ1-2, the V gene TRBV28, with TRBD1 matching 9 bases. V was pared by 7 bases and J by 7 bases, with 13 bases of the junction left unmatched. This CDR3 contains 15 residues. Germline CDR1 MDHEN, CDR2 SYDVKM. CDR3 DNA sequence: TGTGCCAGCACCTGGACAGGGGTGGGCAGCTCTGGCTACACCTTC. This sequence encodes CASTWTGVGSSGYTF.

This chain links TRBV19 with TRBJ1-1; D uncertain. V lost 5 bases and J 12 bases, leaving 22 bases between the germline ends. Germline assignment: CDR1 LNHDA and CDR2 SQIVND (reference sequence). The CDR3 sequence is 14 residues long. CDR3 residues: CASSAPGSWMRTFF. Written as DNA, the CDR3 is TGTGCCAGTAGTGCACCGGGATCGTGGATGCGAACTTTCTTT.